This T cell receptor (beta chain) was sequenced for a study of blood T cell repertoires in COVID-19. This clone has only one observation. The CDR3 is 18 residues long. The trim removed 5 bases at V and 0 bases at J, leaving 11 bases unmatched. The V gene's germline CDR1 is SGHTA and CDR2 FQGNSA. Sequencing was performed with immunoSEQ multiplex PCR; in TCRdb, only in-frame clones are kept and a portion is missing. Here the sample spans about 230,000 clones, 81% being singletons. The chain joins TRBV7-2 to TRBJ2-4, with TRBD1 identical over 9 bases. Sequencing input: peripheral blood. This clonotype was sampled from a woman at least 80 years old with acute or convalescent COVID-19. The CDR3: CASSSGQGSGSAKNIQYF. The DNA for the CDR3 is TGTGCCAGCAGCAGCGGACAGGGGTCCGGTTCAGCCAAAAACATTCAGTACTTC.